Listed below are T cell receptor beta chains from one sample, sequenced in a study of T-cell memory formation after mild COVID-19. TCRdb itself ran the 5' RACE reads through MiXCR, one entry per CDR3 protein. This table has around 250,000 distinct CDR3 sequences, around 15% appearing once. The source material was PBMCs or a T cell subset sorted from them (not recorded which). These receptors all stem from a man aged 18 to 29 who had mild COVID-19 (a few samples of this study predate the infection). Cell type and time point are not known. The CDR3 runs from the conserved cysteine through the conserved F or W. A D gene is named only where the DNA matches it firmly. Clone size is given for some rows only: seen once, a few or many times, or a class if the clone is expanded.

j_call: TRBJ2-1
d_call: NA
clone_size: NA
v_call: TRBV7-9
cdr3_aa: CASSLAGREVEQFF
cdr3_nt: TGTGCCAGCAGCTTAGCGGGTAGGGAGGTTGAGCAGTTCTTC

j_call: TRBJ2-4
d_call: TRBD1
clone_size: few
v_call: TRBV4-1
cdr3_aa: CASSQEGGLSTKNIQYF
cdr3_nt: TGCGCCAGCAGCCAAGAAGGGGGCCTATCTACCAAAAACATTCAGTACTTC

j_call: TRBJ2-1
d_call: NA
clone_size: NA
v_call: TRBV7-9
cdr3_aa: CASSLAGQTWDSYNEQFF
cdr3_nt: TGTGCCAGCAGCTTAGCCGGACAGACCTGGGACTCCTACAATGAGCAGTTCTTC

j_call: TRBJ2-5
d_call: TRBD1
clone_size: NA
v_call: TRBV12-3/TRBV12-4
cdr3_aa: CASSWGQAETQYF
cdr3_nt: TGTGCCAGCAGTTGGGGACAGGCCGAGACCCAGTACTTC

j_call: TRBJ1-4
d_call: NA
clone_size: NA
v_call: TRBV6-5
cdr3_aa: CASSPGPPNEKLFF
cdr3_nt: TGTGCCAGCAGTCCGGGACCCCCTAATGAAAAACTGTTTTTT

j_call: TRBJ2-1
d_call: NA
clone_size: few
v_call: TRBV6-2/TRBV6-3
cdr3_aa: CASRARLGIWNEQFF
cdr3_nt: TGTGCCAGCAGGGCACGGTTAGGTATTTGGAATGAGCAGTTCTTC

j_call: TRBJ2-5
d_call: NA
clone_size: NA
v_call: TRBV6-2/TRBV6-3
cdr3_aa: CASGVAETQYF
cdr3_nt: TGTGCCAGCGGGGTGGCGGAGACCCAGTACTTC

j_call: TRBJ2-7
d_call: NA
clone_size: few
v_call: TRBV7-2
cdr3_aa: CASSLQRTYEQYF
cdr3_nt: TGTGCCAGCAGCTTGCAGCGGACCTACGAGCAGTACTTC

j_call: TRBJ2-1
d_call: TRBD2
clone_size: NA
v_call: TRBV10-3
cdr3_aa: CAISESNSGRVNEQFF
cdr3_nt: TGTGCCATCAGTGAGTCGAATAGCGGGAGGGTAAATGAGCAGTTCTTC

j_call: TRBJ1-1
d_call: NA
clone_size: few
v_call: TRBV12-3/TRBV12-4
cdr3_aa: CASSLSPGSTEAFF
cdr3_nt: TGTGCCAGCAGTTTGTCCCCAGGATCCACTGAAGCTTTCTTT

j_call: TRBJ2-3
d_call: NA
clone_size: NA
v_call: TRBV14
cdr3_aa: CASSQDRGGTATPDTQYF
cdr3_nt: TGTGCCAGCAGCCAAGATAGGGGGGGGACAGCCACCCCAGATACGCAGTATTTT

j_call: TRBJ2-6
d_call: NA
clone_size: few
v_call: TRBV7-6
cdr3_aa: CASSLVRGSGANVLTF
cdr3_nt: TGTGCCAGCAGCTTAGTACGTGGCTCTGGGGCCAACGTCCTGACTTTC

j_call: TRBJ2-1
d_call: NA
clone_size: few
v_call: TRBV7-9
cdr3_aa: CASSFRRGHEQFF
cdr3_nt: TGTGCCAGCAGCTTTCGGCGGGGGCATGAGCAGTTCTTC

j_call: TRBJ1-4
d_call: NA
clone_size: many
v_call: TRBV4-2
cdr3_aa: CASSQNTEKLFF
cdr3_nt: TGTGCCAGCAGCCAAAACACGGAAAAACTGTTTTTT

j_call: TRBJ1-5
d_call: TRBD1
clone_size: NA
v_call: TRBV10-3
cdr3_aa: CAISEDRDQPQHF
cdr3_nt: TGTGCCATCAGTGAGGACAGGGATCAGCCCCAGCATTTT

j_call: TRBJ2-5
d_call: TRBD2
clone_size: NA
v_call: TRBV4-1
cdr3_aa: CASSQPTSEETQYF
cdr3_nt: TGCGCCAGCAGCCAACCGACTAGCGAAGAGACCCAGTACTTC

j_call: TRBJ1-2
d_call: NA
clone_size: NA
v_call: TRBV7-2
cdr3_aa: CASSRRDFYGYTF
cdr3_nt: TGTGCCAGCAGTAGAAGGGATTTCTATGGCTACACCTTC

j_call: TRBJ2-2
d_call: NA
clone_size: NA
v_call: TRBV28
cdr3_aa: CASRSPRVSNTGELFF
cdr3_nt: TGTGCCAGCAGGTCCCCCCGGGTCTCGAACACCGGGGAGCTGTTTTTT

j_call: TRBJ2-4
d_call: TRBD2
clone_size: NA
v_call: TRBV5-1
cdr3_aa: CASSLMSSGGENIQYF
cdr3_nt: TGCGCCAGCAGCTTGATGTCTAGCGGGGGGGAGAACATTCAGTACTTC

j_call: TRBJ2-5
d_call: NA
clone_size: few
v_call: TRBV20-1
cdr3_aa: CSALKVVQETQYF
cdr3_nt: TGCAGTGCCCTGAAGGTGGTCCAAGAGACCCAGTACTTC

j_call: TRBJ1-1
d_call: NA
clone_size: few
v_call: TRBV12-5
cdr3_aa: CASGLVTLTGNTEAFF
cdr3_nt: TGTGCTAGTGGTTTGGTTACACTGACAGGGAACACTGAAGCTTTCTTT

j_call: TRBJ1-1
d_call: NA
clone_size: NA
v_call: TRBV3-1
cdr3_aa: CASSPEWGNTEAFF
cdr3_nt: TGTGCCAGCAGCCCTGAATGGGGGAACACTGAAGCTTTCTTT

j_call: TRBJ2-1
d_call: NA
clone_size: few
v_call: TRBV12-3/TRBV12-4
cdr3_aa: CASRTGYEQFF
cdr3_nt: TGTGCCAGCAGGACAGGCTATGAGCAGTTCTTC

j_call: TRBJ2-1
d_call: NA
clone_size: NA
v_call: TRBV7-2
cdr3_aa: CASSLGDAFNEQFF
cdr3_nt: TGTGCCAGCAGCTTAGGGGACGCCTTTAATGAGCAGTTCTTC

j_call: TRBJ1-2
d_call: NA
clone_size: many
v_call: TRBV25-1
cdr3_aa: CASSDRGYGYTF
cdr3_nt: TGTGCCAGCAGTGACCGGGGCTATGGCTACACCTTC

j_call: TRBJ2-3
d_call: NA
clone_size: many
v_call: TRBV9
cdr3_aa: CASSADRNTDTQYF
cdr3_nt: TGTGCCAGCAGCGCAGACAGGAACACAGATACGCAGTATTTT

j_call: TRBJ1-1
d_call: TRBD1
clone_size: NA
v_call: TRBV28
cdr3_aa: CASSVDRANTEAFF
cdr3_nt: TGTGCCAGCAGTGTCGACAGGGCTAACACTGAAGCTTTCTTT

j_call: TRBJ2-3
d_call: TRBD2
clone_size: few
v_call: TRBV5-4
cdr3_aa: CATTPRGGGAGTDTQYF
cdr3_nt: TGTGCCACGACACCGAGGGGCGGGGGGGCCGGAACAGATACGCAGTATTTT

j_call: TRBJ1-2
d_call: TRBD1
clone_size: few
v_call: TRBV12-3/TRBV12-4
cdr3_aa: CASSLTGDRYTF
cdr3_nt: TGTGCCAGCAGTCTGACAGGGGATCGCTACACCTTC

j_call: TRBJ2-4
d_call: NA
clone_size: few
v_call: TRBV19
cdr3_aa: CASSIFRDRKDIQYF
cdr3_nt: TGTGCCAGTAGTATTTTCAGGGATCGTAAAGACATTCAGTACTTC

j_call: TRBJ2-3
d_call: NA
clone_size: NA
v_call: TRBV5-1
cdr3_aa: CASSAGAAGDTQYF
cdr3_nt: TGCGCCAGCAGCGCGGGGGCGGCGGGAGATACGCAGTATTTT

j_call: TRBJ1-5
d_call: NA
clone_size: NA
v_call: TRBV12-3/TRBV12-4
cdr3_aa: CASSDDSTHQPQHF
cdr3_nt: TGTGCCAGCAGTGACGACAGCACCCATCAGCCCCAGCATTTT

j_call: TRBJ2-7
d_call: NA
clone_size: NA
v_call: TRBV6-6
cdr3_aa: CASSYSTQGSYEQYF
cdr3_nt: TGTGCCAGCAGTTACTCGACACAGGGCTCCTACGAGCAGTACTTC

j_call: TRBJ2-2
d_call: NA
clone_size: NA
v_call: TRBV11-2
cdr3_aa: CASSFEGRYTGELFF
cdr3_nt: TGTGCCAGCAGCTTCGAGGGGCGGTACACCGGGGAGCTGTTTTTT

j_call: TRBJ2-3
d_call: TRBD1
clone_size: few
v_call: TRBV4-3
cdr3_aa: CASSQLQGTSTDTQYF
cdr3_nt: TGCGCCAGCAGCCAATTACAGGGGACGAGTACAGATACGCAGTATTTT

j_call: TRBJ1-1
d_call: NA
clone_size: few
v_call: TRBV4-1
cdr3_aa: CASSQPVGGVNTEAFF
cdr3_nt: TGCGCCAGCAGCCAGCCCGTAGGGGGGGTGAACACTGAAGCTTTCTTT

j_call: TRBJ1-1
d_call: NA
clone_size: few
v_call: TRBV12-3/TRBV12-4
cdr3_aa: CASSLARRAFF
cdr3_nt: TGTGCCAGCAGTTTAGCCCGGAGGGCTTTCTTT

j_call: TRBJ2-7
d_call: NA
clone_size: many
v_call: TRBV7-9
cdr3_aa: CASSASGYEQYF
cdr3_nt: TGTGCCAGCAGCGCCTCAGGTTACGAGCAGTACTTC

j_call: TRBJ2-1
d_call: TRBD2
clone_size: few
v_call: TRBV7-9
cdr3_aa: CASSDGLAGIEQFF
cdr3_nt: TGTGCCAGCAGCGACGGACTAGCGGGGATTGAGCAGTTCTTC

j_call: TRBJ1-6
d_call: NA
clone_size: few
v_call: TRBV6-5
cdr3_aa: CASSYTGASYNSPLHF
cdr3_nt: TGTGCCAGCAGTTACACCGGGGCCTCCTATAATTCACCCCTCCACTTT

j_call: TRBJ1-1
d_call: NA
clone_size: few
v_call: TRBV4-3
cdr3_aa: CASSQRTLVDTEAFF
cdr3_nt: TGCGCCAGCAGCCAGAGGACACTTGTTGATACTGAAGCTTTCTTT

j_call: TRBJ1-6
d_call: TRBD1
clone_size: NA
v_call: TRBV9
cdr3_aa: CASSVLPGPGGVLHF
cdr3_nt: TGTGCCAGCAGCGTCCTCCCGGGACCAGGGGGGGTCCTCCACTTT

j_call: TRBJ1-1
d_call: TRBD1
clone_size: NA
v_call: TRBV12-3/TRBV12-4
cdr3_aa: CASTLGDRGTEAFF
cdr3_nt: TGTGCCAGCACTTTGGGGGACAGGGGCACTGAAGCTTTCTTT

j_call: TRBJ1-2
d_call: NA
clone_size: few
v_call: TRBV7-9
cdr3_aa: CASSFGWGGDGYTF
cdr3_nt: TGTGCCAGCAGCTTTGGCTGGGGGGGCGATGGCTACACCTTC

j_call: TRBJ2-3
d_call: NA
clone_size: few
v_call: TRBV12-3/TRBV12-4
cdr3_aa: CASSFTFRASLGDTQYF
cdr3_nt: TGTGCCAGCAGTTTTACGTTTAGGGCGTCCTTGGGTGATACGCAGTATTTT

j_call: TRBJ2-5
d_call: TRBD2
clone_size: few
v_call: TRBV5-1
cdr3_aa: CASSPYPPSGGGAQYF
cdr3_nt: TGCGCCAGCAGCCCTTACCCGCCTAGCGGGGGAGGAGCCCAGTACTTC

j_call: TRBJ2-2
d_call: NA
clone_size: few
v_call: TRBV4-2
cdr3_aa: CASSQSGELFF
cdr3_nt: TGTGCCAGCAGCCAATCCGGGGAGCTGTTTTTT

j_call: TRBJ2-3
d_call: NA
clone_size: few
v_call: TRBV4-3
cdr3_aa: CASSQATSGFTDTQYF
cdr3_nt: TGCGCCAGCAGCCAAGCAACGAGCGGTTTCACAGATACGCAGTATTTT

j_call: TRBJ1-1
d_call: TRBD1
clone_size: NA
v_call: TRBV10-3
cdr3_aa: CAISQQGYTEAFF
cdr3_nt: TGTGCCATCAGTCAACAGGGGTACACTGAAGCTTTCTTT

j_call: TRBJ1-2
d_call: NA
clone_size: few
v_call: TRBV7-9
cdr3_aa: CASTPGHQNYGYTF
cdr3_nt: TGTGCCAGCACCCCGGGACATCAAAACTATGGCTACACCTTC

j_call: TRBJ2-3
d_call: TRBD2
clone_size: NA
v_call: TRBV20-1
cdr3_aa: CSAPRGGGGEDTQYF
cdr3_nt: TGCAGTGCGCCCCGAGGCGGCGGGGGGGAAGATACGCAGTATTTT

j_call: TRBJ1-2
d_call: NA
clone_size: NA
v_call: TRBV19
cdr3_aa: CASSAPDSEGYGYTF
cdr3_nt: TGTGCCAGTAGCGCTCCTGATTCGGAGGGATATGGCTACACCTTC

j_call: TRBJ1-1
d_call: NA
clone_size: many
v_call: TRBV7-9
cdr3_aa: CASSSGTEAFF
cdr3_nt: TGTGCCAGCAGCTCTGGGACTGAAGCTTTCTTT

j_call: TRBJ1-1
d_call: NA
clone_size: few
v_call: TRBV3-1
cdr3_aa: CASSTRVENTEAFF
cdr3_nt: TGTGCCAGCAGTACCAGGGTTGAGAACACTGAAGCTTTCTTT

j_call: TRBJ2-5
d_call: NA
clone_size: few
v_call: TRBV7-3
cdr3_aa: CASSLGLATVETQYF
cdr3_nt: TGTGCCAGCAGCTTAGGGTTAGCGACGGTAGAGACCCAGTACTTC

j_call: TRBJ2-7
d_call: NA
clone_size: NA
v_call: TRBV7-2
cdr3_aa: CASSSRDKIEQYF
cdr3_nt: TGTGCCAGCAGCAGCCGGGACAAGATAGAGCAGTACTTC

j_call: TRBJ1-1
d_call: NA
clone_size: many
v_call: TRBV11-3
cdr3_aa: CASSPNVGTEAFF
cdr3_nt: TGTGCCAGCAGCCCCAACGTGGGGACTGAAGCTTTCTTT

j_call: TRBJ1-5
d_call: NA
clone_size: many
v_call: TRBV4-3
cdr3_aa: CASSQDLSNQPQHF
cdr3_nt: TGCGCCAGCAGCCAAGATCTTAGCAATCAGCCCCAGCATTTT

j_call: TRBJ1-1
d_call: NA
clone_size: NA
v_call: TRBV7-9
cdr3_aa: CASSPWEGTTEAFF
cdr3_nt: TGTGCCAGCAGCCCCTGGGAGGGTACCACTGAAGCTTTCTTT